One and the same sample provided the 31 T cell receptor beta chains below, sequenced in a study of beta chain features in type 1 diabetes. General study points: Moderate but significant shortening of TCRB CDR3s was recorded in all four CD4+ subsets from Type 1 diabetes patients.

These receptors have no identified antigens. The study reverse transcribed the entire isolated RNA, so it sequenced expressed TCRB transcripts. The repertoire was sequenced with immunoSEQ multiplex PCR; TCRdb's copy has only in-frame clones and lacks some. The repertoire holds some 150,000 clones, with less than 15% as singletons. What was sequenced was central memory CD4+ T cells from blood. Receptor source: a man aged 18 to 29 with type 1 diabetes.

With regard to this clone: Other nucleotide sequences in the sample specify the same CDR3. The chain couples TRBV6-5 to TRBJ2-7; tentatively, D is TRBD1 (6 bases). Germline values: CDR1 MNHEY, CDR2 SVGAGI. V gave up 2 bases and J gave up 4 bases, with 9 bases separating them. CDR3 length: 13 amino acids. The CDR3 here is CASSYEGEYEQYF. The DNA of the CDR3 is TGTGCCAGCAGTTACGAGGGGGAGTACGAGCAGTACTTC.

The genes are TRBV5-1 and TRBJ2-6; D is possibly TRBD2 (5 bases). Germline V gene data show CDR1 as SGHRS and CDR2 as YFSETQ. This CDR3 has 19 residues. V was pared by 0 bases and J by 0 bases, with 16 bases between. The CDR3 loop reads CASSLVPGGSGSGANVLTF. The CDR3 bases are TGCGCCAGCAGCTTGGTACCAGGAGGAAGTGGCTCTGGGGCCAACGTCCTGACTTTC.

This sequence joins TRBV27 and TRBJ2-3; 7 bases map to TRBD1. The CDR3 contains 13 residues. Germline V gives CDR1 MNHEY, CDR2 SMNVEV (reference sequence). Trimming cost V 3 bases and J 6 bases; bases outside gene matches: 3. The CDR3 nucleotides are TGTGCCAGCAGTTTCCCAGGGGGTGATACGCAGTATTTT. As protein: CASSFPGGDTQYF.

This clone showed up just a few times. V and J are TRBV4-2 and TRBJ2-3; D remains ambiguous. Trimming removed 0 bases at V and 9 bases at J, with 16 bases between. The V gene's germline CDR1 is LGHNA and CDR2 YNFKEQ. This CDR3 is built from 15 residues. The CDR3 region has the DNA TGTGCCAGCAGCCAAGATTACGTTGGGGTTCCGACGCAGTATTTT. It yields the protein CASSQDYVGVPTQYF.

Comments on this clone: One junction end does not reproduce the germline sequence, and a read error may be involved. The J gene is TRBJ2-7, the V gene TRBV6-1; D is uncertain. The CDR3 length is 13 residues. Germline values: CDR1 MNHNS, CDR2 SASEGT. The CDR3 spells CASSVPEIYGQYF. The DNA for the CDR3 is TGTGCCAGCAGTGTCCCAGAGATCTACGGGCAGTACTTC.

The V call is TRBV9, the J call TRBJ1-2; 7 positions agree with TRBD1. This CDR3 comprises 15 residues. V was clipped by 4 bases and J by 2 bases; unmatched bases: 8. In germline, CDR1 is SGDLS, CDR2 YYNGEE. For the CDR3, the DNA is TGTGCCAGCAGCTCCACGACAGGGTCCAACTATGGCTACACCTTC. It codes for CASSSTTGSNYGYTF.

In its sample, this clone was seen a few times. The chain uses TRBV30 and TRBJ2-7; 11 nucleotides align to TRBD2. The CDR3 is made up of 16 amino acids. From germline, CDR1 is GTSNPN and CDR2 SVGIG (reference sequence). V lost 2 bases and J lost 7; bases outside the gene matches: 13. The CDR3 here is CAWSRKGSGGALEQYF. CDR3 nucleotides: TGTGCCTGGAGTCGCAAGGGTAGCGGGGGGGCACTTGAGCAGTACTTC.

DNA of the CDR3: TGCAGCGTTGAAGGCCAACCCTTAGTCAGGGGCCGGGGGAACACTGAAGCTTTCTTT. The encoded protein is CSVEGQPLVRGRGNTEAFF. V gene TRBV29-1 combines with J gene TRBJ1-1, with D possibly matching TRBD1 (6 bases). The V end lost 1 base, the J end lost 1 base, and 25 bases lay between the germline ends. Germline values: CDR1 SQVTM, CDR2 ANQGSEA. This CDR3 has 19 amino acids.

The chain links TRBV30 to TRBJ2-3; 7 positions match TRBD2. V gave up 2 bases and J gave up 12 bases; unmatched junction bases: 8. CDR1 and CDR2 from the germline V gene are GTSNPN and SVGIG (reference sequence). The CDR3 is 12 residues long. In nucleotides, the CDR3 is TGTGCCTGGAGTAGACAGACTAGCCCTCAGTATTTT. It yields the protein CAWSRQTSPQYF. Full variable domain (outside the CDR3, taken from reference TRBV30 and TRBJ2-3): SQTIHQWPATLVQPVGSPLSLECTVEGTSNPNLYWYRQAAGRGLQLLFYSVGIGQISSEVPQNLSASRPQDRQFILSSKKLLLSDSGFYLCAWSRQTSPQYFGPGTRLTVL.

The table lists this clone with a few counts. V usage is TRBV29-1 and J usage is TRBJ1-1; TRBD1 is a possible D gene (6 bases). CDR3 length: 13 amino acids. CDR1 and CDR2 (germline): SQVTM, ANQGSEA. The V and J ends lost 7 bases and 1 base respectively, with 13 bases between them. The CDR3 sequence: CSAHPGANTEAFF. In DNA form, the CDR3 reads TGCAGCGCCCACCCGGGGGCGAACACTGAAGCTTTCTTT.

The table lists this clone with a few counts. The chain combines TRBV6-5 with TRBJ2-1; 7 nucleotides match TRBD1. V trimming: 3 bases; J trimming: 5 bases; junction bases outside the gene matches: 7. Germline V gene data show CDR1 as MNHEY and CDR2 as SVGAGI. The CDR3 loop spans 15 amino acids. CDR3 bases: TGTGCCAGCAGTTATGTGACAGGGCTTAACAATGAGCAGTTCTTC. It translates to CASSYVTGLNNEQFF.

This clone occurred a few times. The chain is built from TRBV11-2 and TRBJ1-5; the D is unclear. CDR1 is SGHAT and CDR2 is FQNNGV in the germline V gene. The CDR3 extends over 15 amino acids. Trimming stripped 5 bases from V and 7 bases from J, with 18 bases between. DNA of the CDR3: TGTGCCAGCAGCGAAGATCCAAGAGGGCGACAGCCCCAGCATTTT. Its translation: CASSEDPRGRQPQHF.

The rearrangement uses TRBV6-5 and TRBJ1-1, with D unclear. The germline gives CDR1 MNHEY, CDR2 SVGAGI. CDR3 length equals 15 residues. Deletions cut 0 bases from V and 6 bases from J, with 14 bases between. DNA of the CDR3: TGTGCCAGCAGTTACTCGAGTCGGGGTATGGCTGAAGCTTTCTTT. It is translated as CASSYSSRGMAEAFF.

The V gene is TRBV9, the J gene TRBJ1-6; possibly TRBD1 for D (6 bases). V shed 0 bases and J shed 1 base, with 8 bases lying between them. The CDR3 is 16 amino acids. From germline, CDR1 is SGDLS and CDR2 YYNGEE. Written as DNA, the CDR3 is TGTGCCAGCAGCGTAGAGGGGGAGTCCTATAATTCACCCCTCCACTTT. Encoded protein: CASSVEGESYNSPLHF.

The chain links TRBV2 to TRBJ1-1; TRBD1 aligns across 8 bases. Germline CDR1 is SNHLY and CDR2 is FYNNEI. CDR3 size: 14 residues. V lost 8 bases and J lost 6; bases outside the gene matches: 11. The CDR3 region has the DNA TGTGCCAGCCACTCCCCAGGGGGCTGGGCTGAAGCTTTCTTT. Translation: CASHSPGGWAEAFF.

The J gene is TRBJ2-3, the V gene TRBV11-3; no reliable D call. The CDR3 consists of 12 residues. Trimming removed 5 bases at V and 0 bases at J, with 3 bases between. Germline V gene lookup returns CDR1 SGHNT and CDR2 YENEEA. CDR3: CASSHSTDTQYF. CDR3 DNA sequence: TGTGCCAGCAGCCACAGCACAGATACGCAGTATTTT.

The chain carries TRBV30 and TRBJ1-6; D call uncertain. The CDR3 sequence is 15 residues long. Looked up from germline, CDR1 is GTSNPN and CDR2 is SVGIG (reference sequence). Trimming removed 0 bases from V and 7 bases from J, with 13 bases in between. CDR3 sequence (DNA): TGTGCCTGGAGTGTACAAGAACAAATGAATTCACCCCTCCACTTT. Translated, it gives CAWSVQEQMNSPLHF.

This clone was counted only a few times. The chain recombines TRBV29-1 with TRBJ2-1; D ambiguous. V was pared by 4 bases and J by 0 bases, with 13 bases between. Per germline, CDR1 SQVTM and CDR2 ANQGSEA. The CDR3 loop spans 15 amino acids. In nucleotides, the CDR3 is TGCAGCGTTGTTGTGCCCGAGAGCTCCTACAATGAGCAGTTCTTC. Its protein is CSVVVPESSYNEQFF.

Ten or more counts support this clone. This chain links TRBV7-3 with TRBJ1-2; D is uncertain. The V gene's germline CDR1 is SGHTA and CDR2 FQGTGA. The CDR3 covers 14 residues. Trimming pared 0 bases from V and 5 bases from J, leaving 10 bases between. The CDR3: CASSLTGTAYGYTF. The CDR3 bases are TGTGCCAGCAGCTTAACTGGTACAGCATATGGCTACACCTTC.

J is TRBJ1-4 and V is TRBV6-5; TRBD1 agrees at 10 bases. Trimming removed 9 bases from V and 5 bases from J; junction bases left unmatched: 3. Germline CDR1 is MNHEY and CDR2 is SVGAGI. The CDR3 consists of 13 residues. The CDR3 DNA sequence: TGTGCCAGTAGGACAGGGGGGAATGAAAAACTGTTTTTT. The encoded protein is CASRTGGNEKLFF.

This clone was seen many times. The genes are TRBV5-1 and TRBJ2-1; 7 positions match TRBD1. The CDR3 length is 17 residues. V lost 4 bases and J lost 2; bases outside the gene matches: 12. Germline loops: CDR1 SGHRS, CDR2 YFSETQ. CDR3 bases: TGCGCCAGCAGCCCCCTGGTTGGGCAGGGGGCCTACAATGAGCAGTTCTTC. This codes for CASSPLVGQGAYNEQFF. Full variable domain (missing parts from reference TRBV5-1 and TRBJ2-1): KAGVTQTPRYLIKTRGQQVTLSCSPISGHRSVSWYQQTPGQGLQFLFEYFSETQRNKGNFPGRFSGRQFSNSRSEMNVSTLELGDSALYLCASSPLVGQGAYNEQFFGPGTRLTVL.

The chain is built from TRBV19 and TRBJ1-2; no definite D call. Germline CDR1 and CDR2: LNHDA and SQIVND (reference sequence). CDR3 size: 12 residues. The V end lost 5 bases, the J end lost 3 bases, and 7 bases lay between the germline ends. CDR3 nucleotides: TGTGCCAGTAGTGGGTACGACTATGGCTACACCTTC. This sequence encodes CASSGYDYGYTF.

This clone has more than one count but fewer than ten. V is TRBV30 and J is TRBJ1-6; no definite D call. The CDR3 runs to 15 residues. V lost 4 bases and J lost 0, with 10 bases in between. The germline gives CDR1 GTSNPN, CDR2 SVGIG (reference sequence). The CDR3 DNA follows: TGTGCCTGGAATTTCGGAAGCTCCTATAATTCACCCCTCCACTTT. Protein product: CAWNFGSSYNSPLHF.

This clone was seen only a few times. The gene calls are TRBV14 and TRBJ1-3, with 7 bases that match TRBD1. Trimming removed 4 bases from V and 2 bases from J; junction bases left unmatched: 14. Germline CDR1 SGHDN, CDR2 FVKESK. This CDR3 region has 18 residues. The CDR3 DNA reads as TGTGCCAGCAGCCGGGGAGGCCAACAGGGGACCACTGGAAACACCATATATTTT. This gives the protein CASSRGGQQGTTGNTIYF. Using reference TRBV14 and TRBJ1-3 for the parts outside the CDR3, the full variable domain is EAGVTQFPSHSVIEKGQTVTLRCDPISGHDNLYWYRRVMGKEIKFLLHFVKESKQDESGMPNNRFLAERTGGTYSTLKVQPAELEDSGVYFCASSRGGQQGTTGNTIYFGEGSWLTVV.

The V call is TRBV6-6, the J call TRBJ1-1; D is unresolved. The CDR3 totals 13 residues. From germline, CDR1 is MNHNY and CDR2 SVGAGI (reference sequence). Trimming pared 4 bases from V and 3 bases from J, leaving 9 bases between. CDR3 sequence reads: CASSSHQDTEAFF. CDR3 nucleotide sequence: TGTGCCAGCAGTTCCCATCAGGACACTGAAGCTTTCTTT.

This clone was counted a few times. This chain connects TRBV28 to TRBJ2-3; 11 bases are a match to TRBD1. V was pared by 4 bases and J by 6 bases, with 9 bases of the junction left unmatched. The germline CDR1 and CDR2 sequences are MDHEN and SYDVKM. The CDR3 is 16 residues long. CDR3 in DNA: TGTGCCAGCAGTTCCGGGACAGGGGGAACCGGGGATACGCAGTATTTT. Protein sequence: CASSSGTGGTGDTQYF. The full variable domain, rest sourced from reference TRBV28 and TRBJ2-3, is DVKVTQSSRYLVKRTGEKVFLECVQDMDHENMFWYRQDPGLGLRLIYFSYDVKMKEKGDIPEGYSVSREKKERFSLILESASTNQTSMYLCASSSGTGGTGDTQYFGPGTRLTVL.

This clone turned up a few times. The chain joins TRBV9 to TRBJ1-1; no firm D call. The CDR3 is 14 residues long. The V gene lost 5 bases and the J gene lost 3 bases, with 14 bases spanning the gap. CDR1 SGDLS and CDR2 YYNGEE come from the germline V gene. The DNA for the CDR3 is TGTGCCAGCAGTTCAAGGAGGATAGACACTGAAGCTTTCTTT. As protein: CASSSRRIDTEAFF. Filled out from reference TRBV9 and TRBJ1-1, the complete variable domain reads DSGVTQTPKHLITATGQRVTLRCSPRSGDLSVYWYQQSLDQGLQFLIQYYNGEERAKGNILERFSAQQFPDLHSELNLSSLELGDSALYFCASSSRRIDTEAFFGQGTRLTVV.

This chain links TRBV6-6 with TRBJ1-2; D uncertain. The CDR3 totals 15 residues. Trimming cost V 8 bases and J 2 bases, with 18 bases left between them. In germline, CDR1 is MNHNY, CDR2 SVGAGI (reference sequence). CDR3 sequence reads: CASEGGVQWNYGYTF. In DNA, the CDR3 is TGTGCCAGCGAAGGAGGAGTCCAATGGAACTATGGCTACACCTTC.

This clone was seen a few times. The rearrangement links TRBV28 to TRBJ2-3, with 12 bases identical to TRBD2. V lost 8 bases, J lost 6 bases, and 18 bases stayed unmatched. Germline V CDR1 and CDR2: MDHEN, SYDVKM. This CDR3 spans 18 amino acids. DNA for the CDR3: TGTGCCAGCGTTCCCCCAGTTGCTAGCGGGGGGGCCGATGATACGCAGTATTTT. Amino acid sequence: CASVPPVASGGADDTQYF.

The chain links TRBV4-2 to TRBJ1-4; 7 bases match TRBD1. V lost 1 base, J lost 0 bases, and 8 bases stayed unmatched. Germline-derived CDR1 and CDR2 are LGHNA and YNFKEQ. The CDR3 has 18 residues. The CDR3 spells CASSQGQGFGATNEKLFF. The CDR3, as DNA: TGTGCCAGCAGCCAAGGACAGGGTTTCGGCGCAACTAATGAAAAACTGTTTTTT.

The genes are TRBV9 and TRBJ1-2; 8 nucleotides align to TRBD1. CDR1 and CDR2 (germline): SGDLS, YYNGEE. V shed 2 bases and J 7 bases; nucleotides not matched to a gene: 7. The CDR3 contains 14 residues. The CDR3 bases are TGTGCCAGCAGCGTCCAGGGGGCGCAGGTTGGCTACACCTTC. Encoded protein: CASSVQGAQVGYTF. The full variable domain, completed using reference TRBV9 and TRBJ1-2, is DSGVTQTPKHLITATGQRVTLRCSPRSGDLSVYWYQQSLDQGLQFLIQYYNGEERAKGNILERFSAQQFPDLHSELNLSSLELGDSALYFCASSVQGAQVGYTFGSGTRLTVV.